This TCR beta chain originates from a study of beta chain features in type 1 diabetes. As every portion of the isolated RNA was reverse transcribed, the sequencing read expressed TCRB transcripts. Sequenced by immunoSEQ multiplex PCR; TCRdb stores in-frame clones only, minus some. The sample yields 250,000 or so clones, about 63% seen once. Sorting of CD4+ naive, central memory, regulatory and stem cell-like memory cells was performed via CD45RO/CCR7/CD25/CD127/CD95/CD27. Study outcomes and limitations: Whether HLA type influences TCRB rearrangement remained unresolved here. Moderately but significantly shorter TCRB CDR3s were found in Type 1 diabetes patients in all four CD4+ subsets.

Germline assignment: CDR1 SNHLY and CDR2 FYNNEI. This CDR3 region has 13 residues. V lost 7 bases and J 2 bases, leaving 11 bases between the germline ends. As regards this clone: Its antigen is unknown.

V usage is TRBV2 and J usage is TRBJ1-2; the D is unclear. The source of this sequence is a man aged 25-40 years in good health. The sample taken for sequencing was naive CD4+ T cells from blood. CDR3: CASTSDWNYGYTF. CDR3 bases: TGTGCCAGCACATCGGACTGGAACTATGGCTACACCTTC.